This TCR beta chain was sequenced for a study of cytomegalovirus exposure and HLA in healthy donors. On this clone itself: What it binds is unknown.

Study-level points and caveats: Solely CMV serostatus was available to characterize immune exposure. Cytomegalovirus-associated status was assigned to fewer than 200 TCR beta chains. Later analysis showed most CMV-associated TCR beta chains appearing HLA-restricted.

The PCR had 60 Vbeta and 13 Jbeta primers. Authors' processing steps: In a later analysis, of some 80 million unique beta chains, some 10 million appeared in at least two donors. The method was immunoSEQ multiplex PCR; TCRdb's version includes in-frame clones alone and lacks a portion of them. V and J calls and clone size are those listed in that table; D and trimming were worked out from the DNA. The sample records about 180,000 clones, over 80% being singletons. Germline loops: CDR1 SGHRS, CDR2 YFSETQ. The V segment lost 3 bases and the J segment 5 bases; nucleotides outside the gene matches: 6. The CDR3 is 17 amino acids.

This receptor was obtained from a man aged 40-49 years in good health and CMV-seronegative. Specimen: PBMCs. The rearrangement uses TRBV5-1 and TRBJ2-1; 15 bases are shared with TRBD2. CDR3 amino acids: CASSSGGLAGGDNEQFF. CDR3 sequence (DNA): TGCGCCAGCAGCTCCGGGGGACTAGCGGGGGGAGACAATGAGCAGTTCTTC.